Following are 13 T cell receptor beta chains from one sample sequenced in a study of blood T cells in healthy people across ages. The second PCR ran about 7 to 12 cycles with a sample-barcoded 5' primer and J-beta primers. TCRdb itself ran the 5' RACE reads through MiXCR, one entry per CDR3 protein. The sample has fewer than 900,000 distinct CDR3 sequences; more than 40% are singletons. The sample taken for sequencing was blood. These receptors were obtained from a woman aged 55-75 years in good health.

V usage is TRBV11-3 and J usage is TRBJ1-6; the D is unclear. CDR1 is SGHNT and CDR2 is YENEEA in the germline V gene. Trimming took 2 bases from V and 5 from J, leaving 16 bases between them. This CDR3 has 17 amino acids. As DNA, the CDR3 is TGTGCCAGCAGCTTAAGTTCGGCCAGGAACAATAATTCACCCCTCCACTTT. It yields the protein CASSLSSARNNNSPLHF.

In its sample, this clonotype was seen many times. The chain carries TRBV29-1 and TRBJ1-2, with a weak D call TRBD1 (6 bases). CDR1 and CDR2 (germline): SQVTM, ANQGSEA. CDR3 length equals 12 residues. Trimming removed 3 bases from V and 7 bases from J, with 12 bases in between. The CDR3 coding sequence is TGCAGCGTTGATAAGGGACACGGTGGCTACACCTTC. This gives the protein CSVDKGHGGYTF.

This clonotype was observed a handful of times. The chain employs TRBV2 and TRBJ1-4; D uncertain. V lost 5 bases and J lost 0, with 16 bases in between. The CDR3 runs to 17 residues. The germline gives CDR1 SNHLY, CDR2 FYNNEI. CDR3 residues: CASSQRITLSTNEKLFF. The DNA for the CDR3 is TGTGCCAGCAGTCAACGGATTACCCTCTCAACTAATGAAAAACTGTTTTTT.

This clonotype appeared a few times. The V gene is TRBV3-1, the J gene TRBJ2-7; unclear D gene. Trimming cost V 1 base and J 3 bases, with 10 bases left between them. Per the germline V gene, CDR1 is LGHDT and CDR2 is YNNKEL (reference sequence). CDR3 length equals 14 residues. The CDR3 DNA follows: TGTGCCAGCAGCCAAGCCCCATATAACTACGAGCAGTACTTC. Its translation is CASSQAPYNYEQYF.

The V call is TRBV12-5, the J call TRBJ2-5, with 8 nucleotides matching TRBD1. The J segment lost 4 bases and the V segment lost 1 base, leaving 8 bases of the junction unmatched. This CDR3 region has 16 residues. CDR1 is LGHNT and CDR2 is FRNRAP in the germline V gene. DNA of the CDR3: TGTGCTAGTGGTTTGGGAAAGGACAGGGTAGGAGAGACCCAGTACTTC. Encoded protein: CASGLGKDRVGETQYF.

The chain uses TRBV18 and TRBJ2-3, with 7 bases lining up with TRBD1. Germline V gives CDR1 KGHSH, CDR2 LQKENI. V lost 1 base to trimming and J lost 0 bases; unmatched junction nucleotides: 1. The CDR3 extends over 15 amino acids. The CDR3 nucleotides are TGTGCCAGCTCACCACAGACAGGGAGCACAGATACGCAGTATTTT. The encoded protein is CASSPQTGSTDTQYF.

The chain couples TRBV19 to TRBJ1-5; D is undetermined. CDR1 is LNHDA and CDR2 is SQIVND in the germline V gene (reference sequence). The length of the CDR3 is 13 residues. Trimming took off 7 bases at V and 3 bases at J, with 10 bases between the two ends. The CDR3 bases are TGTGCCAGTATAGGTCAGCTCAATCAGCCCCAGCATTTT. This translates into CASIGQLNQPQHF.

V usage is TRBV7-8 and J usage is TRBJ2-1; TRBD2 matches 11 bases. The CDR3 is 20 residues long. Trimming at V came to 4 bases and at J to 5 bases, leaving 19 bases not matched to a gene. Germline CDR1 SGHVS, CDR2 FQNEAQ. The DNA of the CDR3 is TGTGCCAGCAGCTCGAAGGTCTCGCTACTAGCGGGGGTCCAAAACAATGAGCAGTTCTTC. This gives the protein CASSSKVSLLAGVQNNEQFF.

This clonotype showed up just a few times. The chain uses TRBV12-3 or TRBV12-4 and TRBJ2-7; 8 positions match TRBD1. The CDR3 loop spans 14 amino acids. V was clipped by 6 bases and J by 3 bases; unmatched bases: 7. CDR3 bases: TGTGCCAGCAGGGAGGGACAGGATAACTACGAGCAGTACTTC. The encoded protein is CASREGQDNYEQYF.

This clonotype was picked up one time. The chain couples TRBV5-1 to TRBJ2-5, with D maybe TRBD2 (5 bases). CDR3 length equals 14 residues. Deletions cut 3 bases from V and 2 bases from J, with 11 bases between. The V gene's germline CDR1 is SGHRS and CDR2 YFSETQ. CDR3 coding DNA: TGCGCCAGCAGCTGGTCACCGGGGCAAGAGACCCAGTACTTC. This sequence encodes CASSWSPGQETQYF.

This clonotype was counted between two and nine times. J is TRBJ1-5 and V is TRBV20-1; D possibly corresponds to TRBD1 (5 bases). Between the trimmed V and J ends, which lost 7 bases and 2 bases, there was a span of 15 bases. Germline CDR1 and CDR2: DFQATT and SNEGSKA (reference sequence). CDR3 length: 14 amino acids. CDR3 residues: CSVGGSARNQPQHF. In DNA form, the CDR3 reads TGCAGTGTGGGGGGGTCGGCTCGCAATCAGCCCCAGCATTTT.

CDR3 coding DNA: TGTGCCAGCAGTGAAGCAGACTATGGCTACACCTTC. Translated: CASSEADYGYTF. The V gene is TRBV2, the J gene TRBJ1-2; D gene ambiguous. The CDR3 has 12 residues. Germline V gives CDR1 SNHLY, CDR2 FYNNEI. V lost 0 bases and J 3 bases, leaving 2 bases between the germline ends. Supplemented by reference TRBV2 and TRBJ1-2, the full variable domain reads EPEVTQTPSHQVTQMGQEVILRCVPISNHLYFYWYRQILGQKVEFLVSFYNNEISEKSEIFDDQFSVERPDGSNFTLKIRSTKLEDSAMYFCASSEADYGYTFGSGTRLTVV.

This clonotype was picked up one time. The chain employs TRBV20-1 and TRBJ2-1, with 8 positions matching TRBD2. CDR1 is DFQATT and CDR2 is SNEGSKA in the germline V gene (reference sequence). The CDR3 spans 14 residues. V dropped 6 bases and J dropped 8; count of bases not matched to a gene: 12. CDR3 nucleotide sequence: TGCAGTGCCCCGGGACTAGGTTTGGTCGATGAGCAGTTCTTC. Protein sequence: CSAPGLGLVDEQFF.